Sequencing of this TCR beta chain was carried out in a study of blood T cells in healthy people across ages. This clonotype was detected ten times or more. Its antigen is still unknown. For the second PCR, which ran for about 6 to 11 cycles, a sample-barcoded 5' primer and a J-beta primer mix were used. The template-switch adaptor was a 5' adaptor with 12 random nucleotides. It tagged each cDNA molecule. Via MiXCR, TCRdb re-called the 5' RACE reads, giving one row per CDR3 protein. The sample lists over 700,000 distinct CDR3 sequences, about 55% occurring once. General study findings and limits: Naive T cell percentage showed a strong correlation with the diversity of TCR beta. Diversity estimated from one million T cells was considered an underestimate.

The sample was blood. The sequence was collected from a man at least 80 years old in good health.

CDR3: CASSPSAIGETQYF. CDR3 bases: TGTGCCAGCAGCCCTTCGGCGATCGGGGAGACCCAGTACTTC. This chain connects TRBV9 to TRBJ2-5; D not resolved. There are 14 residues in the CDR3. Trimming stripped 4 bases from V and 5 bases from J, with 15 bases between. Germline V gives CDR1 SGDLS, CDR2 YYNGEE.